This T cell receptor (beta chain) was found in a study of cytomegalovirus exposure and HLA in healthy donors. V dropped 0 bases and J dropped 6 bases, with 10 bases sitting between them. This CDR3 has 14 residues. In germline, CDR1 is LNHNV, CDR2 YYDKDF (reference sequence). It was healthy bone marrow donors who served as donors. PCR amplification relied on 60 Vbeta primers (plus 13 Jbeta primers). Using immunoSEQ multiplex PCR, the repertoire was profiled, and TCRdb retains in-frame clones only, with some absent. The repertoire holds about 100,000 clones, around 69% seen once, with around 17% in the top ten.

The specimen sequenced was PBMCs. The sequence was obtained from a woman aged 55-70 years in good health and CMV-seropositive. The gene calls are TRBV15 and TRBJ2-3, with D perhaps TRBD2 (5 bases). CDR3 sequence: CATSRDRGGDTQYF. The CDR3 DNA sequence: TGTGCCACCAGCAGAGATCGGGGTGGGGATACGCAGTATTTT.